One and the same sample provided the 22 T cell receptor beta chains below, sequenced in a study of shared clonotypes between healthy human individuals. TCRdb keeps only in-frame clones here, not all; method: immunoSEQ multiplex PCR. The sample records roughly 1,100,000 clones, more than 65% being singletons. The sequenced sample consisted of memory CD4+ T cells sorted from blood. Noted subset: CD45RA-negative fraction. These receptors were taken from a man aged 18 to 30 in good health.

The chain uses TRBV19 and TRBJ2-5; 7 positions agree with TRBD1. After removal of 7 bases from V and 4 bases from J, the junction contained 6 bases not matched to a gene. Germline-derived CDR1 and CDR2 are LNHDA and SQIVND (reference sequence). This CDR3 is 13 amino acids long. The CDR3 loop reads CASTSTGRETQYF. CDR3 in DNA: TGTGCCAGTACCTCGACAGGGAGAGAGACCCAGTACTTC.

The chain recombines TRBV6-1 with TRBJ2-1; D is uncertain. This CDR3 spans 13 amino acids. CDR1 is MNHNS, CDR2 SASEGT, per germline. V gave up 1 base and J gave up 13 bases, with 14 bases separating them. CDR3 in DNA: TGTGCCAGCAGTGAAGAAAGTCGGCAGGTACAGTTCTTC. Residues: CASSEESRQVQFF.

The chain uses TRBV27 and TRBJ2-7; 7 nucleotides match TRBD2. CDR3 size: 16 residues. CDR1 and CDR2 from the germline V gene are MNHEY and SMNVEV (reference sequence). V lost 5 bases and J lost 0; bases outside the gene matches: 10. The CDR3 sequence: CASSRDYLRSSYEQYF. CDR3 nucleotides: TGTGCCAGCAGTCGGGACTACCTACGGAGCTCCTACGAGCAGTACTTC.

V usage is TRBV4-2 and J usage is TRBJ2-1; tentatively, D is TRBD1 or TRBD2 (7 bases each). The length of the CDR3 is 16 residues. Per germline, CDR1 LGHNA and CDR2 YNFKEQ. V was cut by 0 bases and J by 4 bases, with 13 bases left in between. The CDR3 DNA sequence: TGTGCCAGCAGCCAAGAGGCAGGGGGGGGGTACAATGAGCAGTTCTTC. As protein: CASSQEAGGGYNEQFF.

The chain carries TRBV18 and TRBJ2-7; D remains unclear. CDR1 is KGHSH, CDR2 LQKENI, per germline. V was pared by 6 bases and J by 2 bases, with 14 bases between. This CDR3 has 14 residues. For the CDR3, the DNA is TGTGCCAGCTCCCCTTCCTCCGAGCCCTACGAGCAGTACTTC. It codes for CASSPSSEPYEQYF. Full variable domain (remainder filled in from reference TRBV18 and TRBJ2-7): NAGVMQNPRHLVRRRGQEARLRCSPMKGHSHVYWYRQLPEEGLKFMVYLQKENIIDESGMPKERFSAEFPKEGPSILRIQQVVRGDSAAYFCASSPSSEPYEQYFGPGTRLTVT.

This clone was seen a handful of times. CDR3 coding DNA: TGCAGTGCAGTGAGGGCCTCAGGGGAAGCTTTCTTT. Its protein is CSAVRASGEAFF. The chain recombines TRBV29-1 with TRBJ1-1, with TRBD1 as a possible D gene (5 bases). This CDR3 is 12 amino acids long. Germline values: CDR1 SQVTM, CDR2 ANQGSEA.

The chain has TRBV27 and TRBJ1-2; D gene ambiguous. The CDR3 loop spans 14 amino acids. Germline V lookup: CDR1 MNHEY, CDR2 SMNVEV (reference sequence). Trimming cost V 1 base and J 4 bases, with 10 bases left between them. The CDR3 sequence is CASSLYPELYGYTF. CDR3 nucleotides: TGTGCCAGCAGTTTATACCCAGAGCTCTATGGCTACACCTTC.

The V call is TRBV5-1, the J call TRBJ2-7; 13 bases match TRBD2. Germline V CDR1 and CDR2: SGHRS, YFSETQ. Trimming cost V 4 bases and J 2 bases; bases outside gene matches: 6. The CDR3 has 16 amino acids. The CDR3 region is CASSQGLAGAAYEQYF. In nucleotides, the CDR3 is TGCGCCAGCAGCCAAGGACTAGCGGGGGCCGCCTACGAGCAGTACTTC.

The chain joins TRBV11-2 to TRBJ1-5; D unclear. Trimming cost V 0 bases and J 3 bases, with 9 bases left between them. Germline CDR1 is SGHAT and CDR2 is FQNNGV. The CDR3 loop spans 15 amino acids. The CDR3 DNA is TGTGCCAGCAGCTTAGAGGCAGGCCTCAATCAGCCCCAGCATTTT. It translates to CASSLEAGLNQPQHF.

The chain is built from TRBV9 and TRBJ2-5; 12 bases fit TRBD2. This CDR3 is 15 amino acids long. Germline assignment: CDR1 SGDLS and CDR2 YYNGEE. J was trimmed by 5 bases and V by 4 bases; bases with no gene match: 6. CDR3 amino acids: CASSYRTSGTETQYF. Here the CDR3 DNA reads TGTGCCAGCAGCTATAGGACTAGCGGGACGGAGACCCAGTACTTC.

This clone was counted between two and nine times. The rearrangement joins TRBV28 to TRBJ1-1; 7 nucleotides match TRBD1. The CDR3 is made up of 15 amino acids. The junction had 6 bases not matched to a gene; V was cut back by 5 bases and J by 0 bases. Per the germline V gene, CDR1 is MDHEN and CDR2 is SYDVKM. The DNA for the CDR3 is TGTGCCAGCAGTCGAGGGGGCTTTTTGAACACTGAAGCTTTCTTT. Protein: CASSRGGFLNTEAFF. Full variable domain (rest looked up from reference TRBV28 and TRBJ1-1): DVKVTQSSRYLVKRTGEKVFLECVQDMDHENMFWYRQDPGLGLRLIYFSYDVKMKEKGDIPEGYSVSREKKERFSLILESASTNQTSMYLCASSRGGFLNTEAFFGQGTRLTVV.

CDR3 coding DNA: TGTGCCAGCAGCTCCCCCAGTGGGGGCCGAAGCACAGATACGCAGTATTTT. Protein sequence: CASSSPSGGRSTDTQYF. J is TRBJ2-3 and V is TRBV7-3; D is perhaps TRBD1 (6 bases). The CDR3 runs to 17 residues. V shed 4 bases and J shed 0 bases, with 17 bases lying between them. Germline CDR1 reads SGHTA; CDR2 reads FQGTGA.

This chain uses TRBV23-1 with TRBJ1-6; 7 bases are shared with TRBD1. TRBV23-1 is designated an ORF whose function remains uncertain. The CDR3 length is 18 residues. V lost 0 bases, J lost 7 bases, and 12 bases stayed unmatched. CDR3 nucleotide sequence: TGCGCCAGCAGTCAATCGGGCGGCTCGGACAGGCCCAATTCACCCCTCCACTTT. Residues: CASSQSGGSDRPNSPLHF.

In DNA form, the CDR3 reads TGTGCCTGGAGTCTACCCCCCAATCAGCCCCAGCATTTT. Its translation: CAWSLPPNQPQHF. The chain recombines TRBV30 with TRBJ1-5; D unclear. Trimming pared 2 bases from V and 3 bases from J, leaving 8 bases between. CDR1 GTSNPN and CDR2 SVGIG come from the germline V gene (reference sequence). This CDR3 comprises 13 residues.

This clone was seen once. This chain connects TRBV28 to TRBJ2-2; D unresolved. There are 14 residues in the CDR3. V shed 3 bases and J shed 4 bases, with 9 bases lying between them. The V gene's germline CDR1 is MDHEN and CDR2 SYDVKM. CDR3 DNA sequence: TGTGCCAGCAGTTTGGGTGGGTCCACCGGGGAGCTGTTTTTT. This gives the protein CASSLGGSTGELFF.

This rearrangement joins TRBV30 to TRBJ2-5, with D tentatively TRBD1 or TRBD2 (5 bases each). Germline CDR1 GTSNPN, CDR2 SVGIG (reference sequence). The V end lost 5 bases, the J end lost 5 bases, and 15 bases lay between the germline ends. The CDR3 sequence is 13 residues long. DNA for the CDR3: TGTGCCTGGGGGGACGGGGTGGCCGAGACCCAGTACTTC. It yields the protein CAWGDGVAETQYF.

DNA for the CDR3: TGTGCCTGTACTTCGGGGGGCCGGGAGACCCAGTACTTC. Its translation: CACTSGGRETQYF. This chain links TRBV2 with TRBJ2-5; TRBD2 is a possible D gene (7 bases). Trimming removed 11 bases from V and 5 bases from J, with 18 bases in between. Germline V gives CDR1 SNHLY, CDR2 FYNNEI. The CDR3 loop spans 13 amino acids.

The chain joins TRBV7-9 to TRBJ1-1, with a tentative D call TRBD1 (5 bases). The V gene's germline CDR1 is SEHNR and CDR2 FQNEAQ (reference sequence). This CDR3 region has 15 residues. The V gene lost 2 bases and the J gene lost 5 bases, with 15 bases spanning the gap. For the CDR3, the DNA is TGTGCCAGCAGCTTACGGCCCGCCGGGGGTACTGAAGCTTTCTTT. Translation gives CASSLRPAGGTEAFF.

The rearrangement links TRBV7-2 to TRBJ2-3, with unresolved D. Germline V gene sequence: CDR1 SGHTA, CDR2 FQGNSA. V was clipped by 1 base and J by 0 bases, with 11 bases between them. The CDR3 is 16 residues long. CDR3 coding DNA: TGTGCCAGCAGCTTAGAGGCGGTTCTTAGCACAGATACGCAGTATTTT. It translates to CASSLEAVLSTDTQYF.

Concerning this clone itself: Germline and junction disagree at one end, which may indicate a read error. The rearrangement uses TRBV27 and TRBJ2-7; TRBD1 aligns across 9 bases. The CDR3 loop spans 14 amino acids. Germline values: CDR1 MNHEY, CDR2 SMNVEV (reference sequence). CDR3 protein: CASSASGTGHVIGF. The CDR3 DNA reads TGTGCCAGCAGTGCCTCCGGGACAGGGCACGTAATAGGGTTC.

The chain carries TRBV6-6 and TRBJ2-7; maybe TRBD1 (5 bases). The CDR3 sequence is 14 residues long. V lost 5 bases to trimming and J lost 7 bases, with 18 bases between them. Germline values: CDR1 MNHNY, CDR2 SVGAGI (reference sequence). The CDR3: CASSPRGLRVEQYF. The CDR3 bases are TGTGCCAGCAGTCCCCGTGGCCTCAGGGTTGAGCAGTACTTC.

This clone was seen more than once but under ten times. The V gene is TRBV10-3, the J gene TRBJ1-1; perhaps TRBD1 as D (5 bases). Trimming shortened V by 6 bases and J by 0 bases, and 17 bases separated the two germline ends. Germline values: CDR1 ENHRY, CDR2 SYGVKD. The CDR3 has 16 amino acids. The CDR3 DNA reads TGTGCCATCAGGCCGGGGGGGATGGTTATGAACACTGAAGCTTTCTTT. Translated, it gives CAIRPGGMVMNTEAFF.